What follows are 4 T cell receptor beta chains derived from one specimen sequenced in a study of shared clonotypes between healthy human individuals. Generated by immunoSEQ multiplex PCR, the TCRdb table keeps only in-frame clones and is missing some. There are 800,000 to 950,000 clones in the sample; about 96% occur only once, and around 0.25% lies in the top ten. Positively selected for CCR7, the CD45RO-negative cells used as naive CD8 cells excluded terminally differentiated effector memory CD45RA+ cells. The sample taken for sequencing was naive CD8+ T cells sorted from blood. Receptors originate from a man aged 25-45 years in good health.

The rearrangement joins TRBV27 to TRBJ1-5; 7 positions match TRBD1. This CDR3 has 15 amino acids. V shed 4 bases and J 7 bases; nucleotides not matched to a gene: 10. Germline V gives CDR1 MNHEY, CDR2 SMNVEV (reference sequence). The CDR3 region has the DNA TGTGCCAGCAGTTCACAGGGAGGGGGCACGCAGCCCCAGCATTTT. Amino acids: CASSSQGGGTQPQHF.

The DNA for the CDR3 is TGTGCCAGCAGTTACCTGACTAGCGGGACGATCCCCTACAATGAGCAGTTCTTC. This gives the protein CASSYLTSGTIPYNEQFF. The chain recombines TRBV27 with TRBJ2-1, with 11 bases identical to TRBD2. Germline assignment: CDR1 MNHEY and CDR2 SMNVEV (reference sequence). CDR3 length: 18 amino acids. Unmatched junction bases numbered 10, after V lost 4 bases and J lost 2 bases.

The rearrangement joins TRBV13 to TRBJ1-1; D unclear. Trimming removed 8 bases from V and 0 bases from J, with 10 bases in between. This CDR3 spans 13 amino acids. Germline V CDR1 and CDR2: PRHDT, FYEKMQ (reference sequence). CDR3: CASREMVNTEAFF. CDR3 bases: TGTGCCAGCCGAGAAATGGTGAACACTGAAGCTTTCTTT.

On this clone itself: Other DNA sequences of this sample code for an identical CDR3. The chain recombines TRBV5-1 with TRBJ2-5, with D possibly matching TRBD2 (6 bases). Germline V lookup: CDR1 SGHRS, CDR2 YFSETQ. The CDR3 has 14 residues. V lost 4 bases and J lost 2, with 12 bases in between. The CDR3 DNA follows: TGCGCCAGCAGCCTCCTGGGGGGACAAGAGACCCAGTACTTC. This translates into CASSLLGGQETQYF.